These 25 T cell receptor beta chains originate from one sample sequenced in a study of cytomegalovirus exposure and HLA in healthy donors. The PCR contained 60 Vbeta and 13 Jbeta primers. Assay used: immunoSEQ multiplex PCR; TCRdb lists only in-frame clones, some missing. This table holds approximately 140,000 clones, almost 80% found once. Sequenced sample: PBMCs. These TCRs come from a woman in her thirties or forties in good health and CMV-seropositive.

V usage is TRBV2 and J usage is TRBJ2-1; D remains ambiguous. CDR1 and CDR2 (germline): SNHLY, FYNNEI. CDR3 size: 11 residues. Trimming took off 5 bases at V and 6 bases at J, with 5 bases between the two ends. CDR3 nucleotides: TGTGCCAGCAGTTATTTCAATGAGCAGTTCTTC. Amino acid sequence: CASSYFNEQFF.

V is TRBV5-1 and J is TRBJ2-7; D not resolved. CDR3 size: 14 residues. The V end was cut by 3 bases, the J end by 0 bases, with 10 bases between. Germline lookup yields CDR1 SGHRS and CDR2 YFSETQ. CDR3 in DNA: TGCGCCAGCAGCTCTTCCGGTAGCTCCTACGAGCAGTACTTC. Translation gives CASSSSGSSYEQYF.

V gene TRBV11-3 combines with J gene TRBJ1-2; 9 nucleotides match TRBD1. The CDR3 is 14 residues long. V lost 6 bases and J lost 4; bases outside the gene matches: 6. Germline V gene data show CDR1 as SGHNT and CDR2 as YENEEA. CDR3 in DNA: TGTGCCAGCAGGCCGGGACAGGGCTCCTATGGCTACACCTTC. Amino acids: CASRPGQGSYGYTF.

The V and J genes are TRBV7-2 and TRBJ1-5; D is unresolved. There are 13 residues in the CDR3. The germline CDR1 and CDR2 sequences are SGHTA and FQGNSA. Trimming took 3 bases from V and 4 from J, leaving 7 bases between them. This CDR3 is CASSFRGNQPQHF. The CDR3 nucleotides read TGTGCCAGCAGCTTTCGGGGAAATCAGCCCCAGCATTTT.

This chain uses TRBV6-5 with TRBJ1-5; D call uncertain. V lost 6 bases and J lost 2, with 11 bases in between. This CDR3 comprises 14 residues. Germline V lookup: CDR1 MNHEY, CDR2 SVGAGI. The CDR3 is CASREAFGNQPQHF. Written as DNA, the CDR3 is TGTGCCAGCAGGGAGGCGTTTGGCAATCAGCCCCAGCATTTT.

The chain recombines TRBV2 with TRBJ1-1, with a weak D call TRBD1 (5 bases). The CDR3 runs to 17 residues. Germline loops: CDR1 SNHLY, CDR2 FYNNEI. The germline V and J ends were trimmed by 8 bases and 0 bases, with 22 bases remaining between them. In DNA, the CDR3 is TGTGCCAGCTGGGACGCGGCGGGGGTTACACTGAACACTGAAGCTTTCTTT. Encoded protein: CASWDAAGVTLNTEAFF.

The J gene is TRBJ1-5, the V gene TRBV5-1; 8 bases line up with TRBD1. Germline V CDR1 and CDR2: SGHRS, YFSETQ. CDR3 length: 14 amino acids. J was trimmed by 2 bases and V by 4 bases; bases with no gene match: 2. The CDR3 is CASSPGQGNQPQHF. The DNA of the CDR3 is TGCGCCAGCAGCCCGGGACAGGGCAATCAGCCCCAGCATTTT.

The chain uses TRBV18 and TRBJ2-3; 14 positions agree with TRBD2. The CDR3 sequence is 15 residues long. The germline V gene has CDR1 KGHSH and CDR2 LQKENI. The J segment lost 9 bases and the V segment lost 3 bases, leaving 5 bases of the junction unmatched. CDR3 bases: TGTGCCAGCTCACCGACTAGCGGGGGGGCTCGGACGCAGTATTTT. It is translated as CASSPTSGGARTQYF.

As concerns this clone: Other DNA sequences in this specimen translate into the identical CDR3. The chain links TRBV19 to TRBJ1-6; TRBD1 matches at 7 bases. The CDR3 totals 15 residues. From germline, CDR1 is LNHDA and CDR2 SQIVND (reference sequence). With 5 bases clipped from V and 9 bases from J, the junction kept 10 bases outside the gene matches. For the CDR3, the DNA is TGTGCCAGTAGTCCCGGGACAGAGCTAAGTTCACCCCTCCACTTT. Translation gives CASSPGTELSSPLHF.

The chain combines TRBV28 with TRBJ1-1; TRBD1 matches at 7 bases. V shed 1 base and J 10 bases; nucleotides not matched to a gene: 9. This CDR3 region has 14 residues. CDR1 is MDHEN and CDR2 is SYDVKM in the germline V gene. The CDR3 DNA sequence: TGTGCCAGCAGTTTATCTTCAGGGGGAGGAGGAGCTTTCTTT. Its protein product is CASSLSSGGGGAFF.

This chain joins TRBV27 and TRBJ1-4; D not certain. Germline CDR1 reads MNHEY; CDR2 reads SMNVEV (reference sequence). The V end lost 5 bases, the J end lost 0 bases, and 13 bases lay between the germline ends. CDR3 length: 16 amino acids. The CDR3 is CASSPRYSATNEKLFF. CDR3 sequence (DNA): TGTGCCAGCAGTCCCCGATACAGTGCAACTAATGAAAAACTGTTTTTT.

A single count supports this clone. V usage is TRBV7-6 and J usage is TRBJ2-3; 8 positions match TRBD2. CDR1 SGHVS and CDR2 FNYEAQ come from the germline V gene. J lost 1 base, V lost 5 bases, and 5 bases had no gene match. The CDR3 sequence is 15 residues long. The CDR3 bases are TGTGCCAGCAGCATCGGACTAGCTCGCACAGATACGCAGTATTTT. Amino acid sequence: CASSIGLARTDTQYF.

Worth noting for this clone: The identical CDR3 is also encoded by other nucleotide sequences in the sample. CDR3 coding DNA: TGTGCCAGCAGTCCGGGAGGCTATGGCTACACCTTC. It codes for CASSPGGYGYTF. The V and J genes are TRBV6-5 and TRBJ1-2; D call uncertain. The germline V gene encodes CDR1 MNHEY and CDR2 SVGAGI. Trimming pared 5 bases from V and 4 bases from J, leaving 8 bases between. This CDR3 comprises 12 residues.

This chain uses TRBV4-1 with TRBJ2-1, with a possible D match to TRBD1 (6 bases). The CDR3 loop spans 16 amino acids. V gave up 0 bases and J gave up 4 bases, with 13 bases separating them. Germline V CDR1 and CDR2: MGHRA, YSYEKL. In DNA, the CDR3 is TGCGCCAGCAGCCAAGAAGAGACGGGACATTACAATGAGCAGTTCTTC. It specifies CASSQEETGHYNEQFF.

The chain links TRBV7-9 to TRBJ1-2, with 11 bases aligning to TRBD1. CDR1 is SEHNR, CDR2 FQNEAQ, per germline (reference sequence). The CDR3 has 14 residues. The V gene end was trimmed by 0 bases and the J gene end by 7 bases; junction bases not matched to a gene: 1. This CDR3 reads CASSLAGQGAGYTF. The CDR3, as DNA: TGTGCCAGCAGCTTAGCAGGACAGGGGGCTGGCTACACCTTC.

This rearrangement joins TRBV2 to TRBJ1-2, with D perhaps matching TRBD1 (5 bases). Germline CDR1 is SNHLY and CDR2 is FYNNEI. Trimming shortened V by 6 bases and J by 5 bases, and 10 bases separated the two germline ends. This CDR3 comprises 12 residues. The CDR3 loop reads CASRWQGYGYTF. The CDR3 DNA follows: TGTGCCAGCAGATGGCAGGGATATGGCTACACCTTC.

The chain links TRBV5-1 to TRBJ2-1; 13 bases map to TRBD2. CDR3 length: 16 residues. The trim removed 4 bases at V and 7 bases at J, leaving 8 bases unmatched. Germline CDR1 reads SGHRS; CDR2 reads YFSETQ. CDR3 in DNA: TGCGCCAGCAGCCGATCACTAGCGGGGGGGCGGAATGAGCAGTTCTTC. Its protein product is CASSRSLAGGRNEQFF.

The chain has TRBV5-6 and TRBJ1-1; D may be TRBD1 (5 bases). This CDR3 is built from 17 residues. With 0 bases removed from V and 0 bases from J, the gap between germline ends came to 15 bases. Per the germline V gene, CDR1 is SGHDT and CDR2 is YYEEEE. The DNA of the CDR3 is TGTGCCAGCAGCTTGGACGGGTGGGGCGCCATGAACACTGAAGCTTTCTTT. As protein: CASSLDGWGAMNTEAFF.

This clone appeared a few times. The rearrangement joins TRBV14 to TRBJ2-5, with D perhaps TRBD2 (6 bases). The CDR3 covers 15 residues. CDR1 is SGHDN, CDR2 FVKESK, per germline. V was pared by 1 base and J by 5 bases, with 14 bases between. The CDR3 protein is CASSQARGVGETQYF. The CDR3 DNA sequence: TGTGCCAGCAGCCAAGCTCGCGGGGTCGGGGAGACCCAGTACTTC.

This chain connects TRBV28 to TRBJ1-2, with D uncertain. Germline V gives CDR1 MDHEN, CDR2 SYDVKM. The CDR3 consists of 13 residues. Trimming took off 6 bases at V and 0 bases at J, with 8 bases between the two ends. The CDR3 protein is CASRATANYGYTF. The CDR3 coding sequence is TGTGCCAGCAGAGCTACGGCTAACTATGGCTACACCTTC.

This sequence joins TRBV5-1 and TRBJ2-7, with TRBD1 identical over 8 bases. The CDR3 spans 13 residues. V lost 4 bases, J lost 3 bases, and 3 bases stayed unmatched. Germline-derived CDR1 and CDR2 are SGHRS and YFSETQ. CDR3 sequence (DNA): TGCGCCAGCAGCCGCGGACAGGGCTACGAGCAGTACTTC. Residues: CASSRGQGYEQYF.

This chain connects TRBV15 to TRBJ1-1, with TRBD1 identical over 7 bases. The CDR3 totals 14 residues. Trimming cost V 1 base and J 5 bases; bases outside gene matches: 4. The V gene's germline CDR1 is LNHNV and CDR2 YYDKDF (reference sequence). CDR3 sequence (DNA): TGTGCCACCAGCAGAGGCCAGGGGGGAACTGAAGCTTTCTTT. Amino acids: CATSRGQGGTEAFF.

The chain recombines TRBV15 with TRBJ2-7, with a possible D match to TRBD2 (6 bases). CDR1 LNHNV and CDR2 YYDKDF come from the germline V gene (reference sequence). The germline V and J ends were trimmed by 0 bases and 3 bases, with 6 bases remaining between them. This CDR3 spans 13 amino acids. CDR3: CATSREGGYEQYF. The CDR3 DNA reads as TGTGCCACCAGCAGAGAGGGGGGCTACGAGCAGTACTTC. Drawing the rest from reference TRBV15 and TRBJ2-7, the complete variable domain is DAMVIQNPRYQVTQFGKPVTLSCSQTLNHNVMYWYQQKSSQAPKLLFHYYDKDFNNEADTPDNFQSRRPNTSFCFLDIRSPGLGDTAMYLCATSREGGYEQYFGPGTRLTVT.

The chain carries TRBV27 and TRBJ2-7; 8 bases agree with TRBD2. The CDR3 is 14 residues long. V dropped 4 bases and J dropped 6; count of bases not matched to a gene: 8. The germline gives CDR1 MNHEY, CDR2 SMNVEV (reference sequence). This CDR3 is CASSSRGGGIEQYF. DNA for the CDR3: TGTGCCAGCAGTTCCAGGGGCGGGGGGATCGAGCAGTACTTC.

The V gene is TRBV7-2, the J gene TRBJ2-7; D call uncertain. CDR3 length: 15 amino acids. V lost 2 bases, J lost 0 bases, and 11 bases lay in between. The V gene's germline CDR1 is SGHTA and CDR2 FQGNSA. CDR3 sequence (DNA): TGTGCCAGCAGCTTATCTCAGGCGAGCTCCTACGAGCAGTACTTC. It yields the protein CASSLSQASSYEQYF. Complete variable domain (other parts from reference TRBV7-2 and TRBJ2-7): GAGVSQSPSNKVTEKGKDVELRCDPISGHTALYWYRQSLGQGLEFLIYFQGNSAPDKSGLPSDRFSAERTGGSVSTLTIQRTQQEDSAVYLCASSLSQASSYEQYFGPGTRLTVT.